Listed below are T cell receptor beta chains from one sample, sequenced in a study of blood T cell repertoires in COVID-19. Assay used: immunoSEQ multiplex PCR; TCRdb lists only in-frame clones, some missing. In the table there are 200,000 to 250,000 clones, approximately 86% of which are singletons. The sequenced sample consisted of peripheral blood. The receptors were sampled from a woman between 65 and 79 years old with active or convalescent COVID-19. Each CDR3 is given with its conserved first and last residue. Each record gives: CDR3 length, J gene, D gene, V gene, clone size, CDR3 protein, CDR3 DNA. A D gene is named only where the DNA matches it firmly. Clone size, where shown, is once, few, many, or a class for clones that have expanded.

15	TRBJ1-3	.	TRBV13	.	CASSHALGGSDTIYF	TGTGCCAGCAGCCACGCGTTGGGGGGTTCGGACACCATATATTTT
14	TRBJ1-1	.	TRBV7-2	.	CASSSGTLNTEAFF	TGTGCCAGCAGCTCCGGGACACTGAACACTGAAGCTTTCTTT
15	TRBJ1-1	.	TRBV29-1	.	CSVVGQKQGTTEAFF	TGCAGCGTTGTAGGCCAGAAACAGGGAACCACTGAAGCTTTCTTT
15	TRBJ2-1	.	TRBV3-1/TRBV3-2	.	CASSQARSSYNEQFF	TGTGCCAGCAGCCAAGCAAGGAGCTCCTACAATGAGCAGTTCTTC
14	TRBJ2-5	.	TRBV6-1	.	CASSESGVGETQYF	TGTGCCAGCAGTGAGTCAGGGGTCGGAGAGACCCAGTACTTC
14	TRBJ1-1	.	TRBV18	few	CASSGRTVNTEAFF	TGTGCCAGCTCAGGCCGGACAGTGAACACTGAAGCTTTCTTT
14	TRBJ1-4	.	TRBV5-5	.	CASSPLHNSEKLFF	TGTGCCAGCAGCCCGCTTCACAATAGCGAAAAACTGTTTTTT
15	TRBJ1-4	TRBD1	TRBV7-9	.	CASSSTGGFNEKLFF	TGTGCCAGCAGCTCTACAGGGGGGTTTAATGAAAAACTGTTTTTT
15	TRBJ2-3	TRBD2	TRBV11-2	.	CASSFGGGSTDTQYF	TGTGCCAGCAGCTTTGGCGGGGGTAGCACAGATACGCAGTATTTT
11	TRBJ2-5	TRBD1	TRBV20-1	.	CSAGDRETQYF	TGCAGTGCTGGGGACAGGGAGACCCAGTACTTC
18	TRBJ2-1	TRBD2	TRBV27	.	CASTPGLAGRPGRNEQFF	TGTGCCAGCACACCGGGACTAGCGGGGAGACCCGGTAGGAATGAGCAGTTCTTC
13	TRBJ1-6	.	TRBV9	.	CASSVGPNSPLHF	TGTGCCAGCAGCGTAGGGCCCAATTCACCCCTCCACTTT
14	TRBJ2-3	.	TRBV19	.	CATSGLQSTDTQYF	TGTGCCACCTCGGGACTCCAGTCCACAGATACGCAGTATTTT
13	TRBJ1-2	.	TRBV6-2/TRBV6-3	once	CASSLDFVGGYTF	TGTGCCAGCAGCCTTGACTTTGTTGGAGGCTACACCTTC
17	TRBJ2-3	TRBD2	TRBV9	.	CASSVDVSGGVPDTQYF	TGTGCCAGCAGCGTAGACGTGAGCGGGGGGGTCCCAGATACGCAGTATTTT
13	TRBJ1-2	.	TRBV12-3/TRBV12-4	.	CASTLEVEAGYTF	TGTGCCAGCACCCTCGAGGTTGAGGCTGGCTACACCTTC
12	TRBJ1-2	.	TRBV12-3/TRBV12-4	.	CASRSTRPGYTF	TGTGCCAGCAGGAGCACCAGGCCAGGCTACACCTTC
14	TRBJ2-5	.	TRBV6-5	few	CASSPRGGQETQYF	TGTGCCAGCAGCCCCCGGGGAGGACAAGAGACCCAGTACTTC
14	TRBJ1-1	TRBD1	TRBV19	few	CASSNHRGSTEAFF	TGTGCCAGTAGTAACCACAGGGGTAGCACTGAAGCTTTCTTT
15	TRBJ1-1	TRBD1	TRBV15	once	CATSRGGQGDTEAFF	TGTGCCACCAGCAGAGGGGGACAGGGGGACACTGAAGCTTTCTTT
15	TRBJ1-2	.	TRBV5-8	.	CASSRRTGTIYGYTF	TGTGCCAGCAGCCGACGTACCGGGACAATCTATGGCTACACCTTC